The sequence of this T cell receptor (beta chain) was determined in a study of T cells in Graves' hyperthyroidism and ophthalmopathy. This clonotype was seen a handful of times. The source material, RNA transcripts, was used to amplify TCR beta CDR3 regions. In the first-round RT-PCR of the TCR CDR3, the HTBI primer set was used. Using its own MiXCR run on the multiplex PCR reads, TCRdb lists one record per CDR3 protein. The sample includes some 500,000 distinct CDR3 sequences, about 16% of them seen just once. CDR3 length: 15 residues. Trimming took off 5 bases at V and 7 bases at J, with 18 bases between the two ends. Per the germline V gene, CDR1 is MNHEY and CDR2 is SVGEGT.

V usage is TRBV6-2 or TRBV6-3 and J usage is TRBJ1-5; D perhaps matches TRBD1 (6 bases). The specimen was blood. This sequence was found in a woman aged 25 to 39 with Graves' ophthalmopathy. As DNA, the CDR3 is TGTGCCAGCAGTAGAACCGGGACATTGGCCCAGCCCCAGCATTTT. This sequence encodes CASSRTGTLAQPQHF.